The source of this T cell receptor beta chain is a study of blood T cell repertoires in COVID-19. Overall study: Sites across the United States, Italy and Spain contributed samples from acute and convalescent COVID-19.

Sequenced by immunoSEQ multiplex PCR; TCRdb stores in-frame clones only, minus some. The sample shows 95,000 to 110,000 clones, approximately 90% of them seen only once. This CDR3 has 16 amino acids. In germline, CDR1 is MNHEY, CDR2 SVGEGT. Trimming took 4 bases from V and 0 from J; bases not matched to a gene: 5. The chain has TRBV6-2 or TRBV6-3 and TRBJ2-3, with 9 bases fitting TRBD2. The sample taken for sequencing was peripheral blood. The sequence came from a woman aged 25 to 45 with acute or convalescent COVID-19. Written as DNA, the CDR3 is TGTGCCAGCAGTTGGGTAGCGGGGGCTAGCACAGATACGCAGTATTTT. Its protein is CASSWVAGASTDTQYF.